The 15 T cell receptor beta chains below were found in one sample sequenced in a study of long-term antiretroviral therapy in people with HIV. Sequencing relied on immunoSEQ assay v3.0, run at survey level. Only in-frame clones appear in the TCRdb table, and some are missing; sequencing was by immunoSEQ multiplex PCR. The sample contains around 26,000 clones, 65% to 90% of which appear only once. Sequenced material: unsorted PBMCs, taken 3 years after starting antiretroviral therapy. The receptors here all came from a man aged 50 or older with HIV.

The CDR3 spells CASSYSGDEKLFF. CDR3 DNA: TGTGCCAGCAGTTACTCCGGCGATGAAAAACTGTTTTTT. This chain joins TRBV6-5 and TRBJ1-4; D is uncertain. CDR3 size: 13 residues. V dropped 0 bases and J dropped 6 bases, with 5 bases sitting between them. Germline loops: CDR1 MNHEY, CDR2 SVGAGI.

V is TRBV7-2 and J is TRBJ1-2, with 9 bases identical to TRBD1. Looked up from germline, CDR1 is SGHTA and CDR2 is FQGNSA. V shed 7 bases and J 8 bases; nucleotides not matched to a gene: 8. CDR3 length: 13 residues. This chain's CDR3 is CASNVQGALGYTF. The DNA for the CDR3 is TGTGCCAGCAACGTACAGGGGGCCCTGGGCTACACCTTC.

This chain uses TRBV7-2 with TRBJ2-7; no definite D call. Trimming removed 1 base at V and 2 bases at J, with 6 bases between. The V gene's germline CDR1 is SGHTA and CDR2 FQGNSA. The length of the CDR3 is 13 residues. Written as DNA, the CDR3 is TGTGCCAGCAGCTTAGACCCCCCCTACGAGCAGTACTTC. It translates to CASSLDPPYEQYF.

This chain connects TRBV4-1 to TRBJ1-1; D might be TRBD1 (5 bases). This CDR3 spans 15 amino acids. The germline gives CDR1 MGHRA, CDR2 YSYEKL. Trimming stripped 0 bases from V and 1 base from J, with 9 bases between. The CDR3 DNA reads as TGCGCCAGCAGCCAAGATCCGGGGACGAACACTGAAGCTTTCTTT. Translating gives CASSQDPGTNTEAFF.

This clone was seen a single time. The V gene is TRBV5-4, the J gene TRBJ1-1; the match to TRBD1 covers 7 bases. Trimming at V came to 4 bases and at J to 1 base, leaving 4 bases not matched to a gene. The CDR3 has 14 residues. The germline V gene encodes CDR1 SGHNT and CDR2 YYREEE (reference sequence). CDR3 sequence: CASSPGTANTEAFF. CDR3 DNA sequence: TGTGCCAGCAGCCCGGGGACAGCGAACACTGAAGCTTTCTTT.

The chain is built from TRBV7-8 and TRBJ1-3; D uncertain. V lost 1 base, J lost 3 bases, and 4 bases lay in between. CDR1 and CDR2 (germline): SGHVS, FQNEAQ. The CDR3 has 13 residues. DNA of the CDR3: TGTGCCAGCAGCTTAGGAGTTGGAAACACCATATATTTT. It codes for CASSLGVGNTIYF.

This clone was detected once. V usage is TRBV30 and J usage is TRBJ1-2; 9 positions match TRBD1. CDR1 and CDR2 from the germline V gene are GTSNPN and SVGIG (reference sequence). This CDR3 spans 14 amino acids. With 3 bases clipped from V and 1 base from J, the junction kept 3 bases outside the gene matches. CDR3 sequence (DNA): TGTGCCTGGAGCGGACAGGGGCATAACTATGGCTACACCTTC. It codes for CAWSGQGHNYGYTF.

V gene TRBV10-3 combines with J gene TRBJ1-1; unclear D gene. This CDR3 region has 15 residues. The germline V gene has CDR1 ENHRY and CDR2 SYGVKD. Trimming left V 5 bases short and J 1 base short, with 14 bases between. CDR3 sequence reads: CAISSRAEGNTEAFF. CDR3 nucleotide sequence: TGTGCCATCAGTTCAAGAGCGGAGGGGAACACTGAAGCTTTCTTT.

This chain uses TRBV14 with TRBJ2-7, with TRBD2 as a possible D gene (5 bases). Trimming shortened V by 2 bases and J by 6 bases, and 14 bases separated the two germline ends. From germline, CDR1 is SGHDN and CDR2 FVKESK. This CDR3 is built from 14 residues. CDR3 loop: CASSQRRSRSEQYF. CDR3 sequence (DNA): TGTGCCAGCAGCCAAAGGAGGTCACGCTCCGAGCAGTACTTC. The whole variable domain, remainder taken from reference TRBV14 and TRBJ2-7, is EAGVTQFPSHSVIEKGQTVTLRCDPISGHDNLYWYRRVMGKEIKFLLHFVKESKQDESGMPNNRFLAERTGGTYSTLKVQPAELEDSGVYFCASSQRRSRSEQYFGPGTRLTVT.

The genes are TRBV7-9 and TRBJ1-3, with 7 bases that match TRBD1. V trimming: 5 bases; J trimming: 0 bases; junction bases outside the gene matches: 7. CDR3 length: 16 amino acids. CDR1 and CDR2 (germline): SEHNR, FQNEAQ (reference sequence). CDR3 nucleotide sequence: TGTGCCAGCAGCGGACCTGGGACAGACTCTGGAAACACCATATATTTT. Its translation: CASSGPGTDSGNTIYF.

The chain recombines TRBV6-5 with TRBJ1-5; unclear D gene. The ends were cut back, 2 bases at V and 0 bases at J, with 5 bases in the middle. Germline loops: CDR1 MNHEY, CDR2 SVGAGI. This CDR3 has 14 residues. As DNA, the CDR3 is TGTGCCAGCAGTTACAGTTATAGCAATCAGCCCCAGCATTTT. It specifies CASSYSYSNQPQHF.

V is TRBV5-1 and J is TRBJ1-5; D ambiguous. Trimming removed 3 bases at V and 7 bases at J, with 11 bases between. The CDR3 is made up of 13 amino acids. Germline values: CDR1 SGHRS, CDR2 YFSETQ. The CDR3 here is CASSSRMGQPQHF. As DNA, the CDR3 is TGCGCCAGCAGCTCAAGAATGGGGCAGCCCCAGCATTTT.

The chain carries TRBV7-6 and TRBJ2-2; a possible D gene is TRBD1 (5 bases). CDR3 size: 15 residues. V was shortened by 2 bases and J by 4 bases, with 11 bases between the two germline ends. Germline CDR1 reads SGHVS; CDR2 reads FNYEAQ. CDR3 region: CASSLSQGATGELFF. The CDR3 DNA is TGTGCCAGCAGCTTATCTCAGGGTGCCACCGGGGAGCTGTTTTTT.

This chain joins TRBV30 and TRBJ1-2, with D perhaps matching TRBD1 (6 bases). CDR3 length: 15 residues. In germline, CDR1 is GTSNPN, CDR2 SVGIG (reference sequence). The V end was cut by 2 bases, the J end by 4 bases, with 17 bases between. The CDR3: CAWSLAGGVGYGYTF. CDR3 nucleotide sequence: TGTGCCTGGAGTTTGGCGGGGGGCGTCGGCTATGGCTACACCTTC.

This chain connects TRBV30 to TRBJ2-7; perhaps TRBD1 as D (6 bases). In germline, CDR1 is GTSNPN, CDR2 SVGIG (reference sequence). Trimming removed 1 base from V and 4 bases from J, with 8 bases in between. This CDR3 has 12 amino acids. The CDR3 protein is CAWSADSYEQYF. The CDR3 nucleotides read TGTGCCTGGAGTGCGGACAGTTACGAGCAGTACTTC.